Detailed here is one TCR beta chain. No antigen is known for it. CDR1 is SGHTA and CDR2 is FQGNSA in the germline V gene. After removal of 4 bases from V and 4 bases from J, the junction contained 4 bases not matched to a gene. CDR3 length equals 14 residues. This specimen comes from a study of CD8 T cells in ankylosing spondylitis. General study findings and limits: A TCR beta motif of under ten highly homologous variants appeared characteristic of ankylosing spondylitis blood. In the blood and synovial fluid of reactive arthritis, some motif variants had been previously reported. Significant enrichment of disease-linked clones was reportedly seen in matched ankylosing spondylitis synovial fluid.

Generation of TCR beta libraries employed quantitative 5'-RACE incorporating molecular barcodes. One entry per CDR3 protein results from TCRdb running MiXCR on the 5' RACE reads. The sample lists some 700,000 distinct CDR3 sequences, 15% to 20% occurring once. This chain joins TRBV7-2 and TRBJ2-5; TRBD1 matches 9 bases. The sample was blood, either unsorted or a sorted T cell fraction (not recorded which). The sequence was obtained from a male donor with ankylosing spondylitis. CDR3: CASSSDRGGETQYF. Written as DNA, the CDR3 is TGTGCCAGCAGCTCGGACAGGGGAGGAGAGACCCAGTACTTC.